These 25 T cell receptor beta chains were all obtained from the same sample, sequenced in a study of cytomegalovirus exposure and HLA in healthy donors. The PCR employed 60 Vbeta primers together with 13 Jbeta primers. Sequencing was performed with immunoSEQ multiplex PCR; in TCRdb, only in-frame clones are kept and a portion is missing. This repertoire shows roughly 180,000 clones, roughly four fifths found once; its top ten account for about 2.3%. What was sequenced was PBMCs. Source of these receptors: a female donor in good health and CMV-seronegative.

The table lists this clone with a count of one. The V call is TRBV30, the J call TRBJ1-2; the D gene is possibly TRBD1 (6 bases). CDR1 is GTSNPN, CDR2 SVGIG, per germline (reference sequence). The V end was cut by 3 bases, the J end by 3 bases, with 11 bases between. The CDR3 contains 13 residues. CDR3 in DNA: TGTGCCTGGAGCGGACAGCTCTACTATGGCTACACCTTC. It translates to CAWSGQLYYGYTF.

The chain combines TRBV6-5 with TRBJ1-2; TRBD1 matches at 9 bases. V shed 6 bases and J 4 bases; nucleotides not matched to a gene: 6. Germline assignment: CDR1 MNHEY and CDR2 SVGAGI. The CDR3 has 14 residues. The CDR3 is CASSTGTGLYGYTF. CDR3 DNA sequence: TGTGCCAGCAGCACCGGGACAGGGCTCTATGGCTACACCTTC.

V and J are TRBV19 and TRBJ1-5, with D maybe TRBD1 (5 bases). The CDR3 is 15 amino acids. V was clipped by 4 bases and J by 4 bases, with 14 bases between them. CDR1 is LNHDA and CDR2 is SQIVND in the germline V gene (reference sequence). The CDR3 DNA is TGTGCCAGTAGTAGGGGATCGGGGGTGAATCAGCCCCAGCATTTT. Amino acid sequence: CASSRGSGVNQPQHF.

The CDR3 is CASTAGVSSYNEQFF. CDR3 sequence (DNA): TGTGCCAGCACCGCGGGGGTCAGCTCCTACAATGAGCAGTTCTTC. The rearrangement joins TRBV27 to TRBJ2-1, with 7 bases that match TRBD2. Trimming cost V 7 bases and J 0 bases; bases outside gene matches: 6. From germline, CDR1 is MNHEY and CDR2 SMNVEV (reference sequence). The CDR3 extends over 15 amino acids.

The J gene is TRBJ1-2, the V gene TRBV5-4, with unresolved D. Trimming removed 4 bases at V and 4 bases at J, with 11 bases between. This CDR3 is built from 13 residues. The germline V gene encodes CDR1 SGHNT and CDR2 YYREEE (reference sequence). CDR3 loop: CASSPIVSYGYTF. The CDR3 DNA reads TGTGCCAGCAGCCCCATCGTCAGCTATGGCTACACCTTC.

The rearrangement uses TRBV19 and TRBJ2-4, with 7 bases identical to TRBD1. The CDR3 covers 15 residues. V shed 3 bases, J shed 1 base, and the junction held 3 bases outside the gene matches. Germline CDR1 LNHDA, CDR2 SQIVND (reference sequence). The CDR3 sequence is CASSIRQGAKNIQYF. The CDR3 DNA follows: TGTGCCAGTAGTATTAGACAGGGTGCCAAAAACATTCAGTACTTC.

As regards this clone: One end of the junction does not line up with germline, which may come from a read error. This same CDR3 is encoded by further DNA sequences in the sample. V is TRBV7-2 and J is TRBJ2-6; possible D gene TRBD2, 5 bases. Germline V gene sequence: CDR1 SGHTA, CDR2 FQGNSA. CDR3 length: 16 residues. CDR3 protein: CASSLVAGAGANVLTF. The CDR3, as DNA: TGTGCCAGCAGTTTAGTCGCCGGGGCTGGGGCCAACGTCCTGACTTTC.

About this clone itself: Other DNA sequences in this specimen translate into the identical CDR3. The V gene is TRBV7-6, the J gene TRBJ1-4; TRBD1 matches at 7 bases. Trimming took 5 bases from V and 7 from J; bases not matched to a gene: 13. CDR1 is SGHVS, CDR2 FNYEAQ, per germline. This CDR3 is built from 16 residues. In DNA form, the CDR3 reads TGTGCCAGCAGCCCCCCTTCCGGGACAGTCCTTGAAAAACTGTTTTTT. This sequence encodes CASSPPSGTVLEKLFF.

The genes are TRBV2 and TRBJ2-1; 15 positions match TRBD2. Losses at the gene ends were 5 bases for V and 12 bases for J; bases not matched to a gene: 5. CDR3 length: 14 residues. Germline V CDR1 and CDR2: SNHLY, FYNNEI. CDR3 protein: CASSPRTSGGGQFF. CDR3 DNA: TGTGCCAGCAGTCCCCGGACTAGCGGGGGGGGGCAGTTCTTC.

This chain joins TRBV28 and TRBJ1-6; possibly TRBD1 for D (5 bases). Germline V CDR1 and CDR2: MDHEN, SYDVKM. Trimming removed 11 bases from V and 1 base from J, with 9 bases in between. The CDR3 is 13 amino acids. For the CDR3, the DNA is TGTGCCGGCGGGGGGTCCTATAATTCACCCCTCCACTTT. Encoded protein: CAGGGSYNSPLHF.

About this clone itself: This CDR3 is also generated by other DNA sequences in the sample. CDR3 DNA: TGTGCCAGCAGGACGGGAGGGGATACCTACGAGCAGTACTTC. This encodes CASRTGGDTYEQYF. This chain uses TRBV28 with TRBJ2-7; 8 positions match TRBD2. Germline V gene lookup returns CDR1 MDHEN and CDR2 SYDVKM. V gave up 6 bases and J gave up 2 bases; unmatched junction bases: 6. The CDR3 totals 14 residues.

This clone is a singleton in its sample. The V call is TRBV5-1, the J call TRBJ1-1; TRBD1 matches 7 bases. This CDR3 comprises 13 residues. From germline, CDR1 is SGHRS and CDR2 YFSETQ. The trim removed 7 bases at V and 1 base at J, leaving 4 bases unmatched. CDR3 protein: CASSGTENTEAFF. The CDR3 DNA reads as TGCGCCAGCTCAGGGACAGAGAACACTGAAGCTTTCTTT.

The chain links TRBV15 to TRBJ2-4, with 8 bases matching TRBD2. This CDR3 has 15 amino acids. V lost 0 bases, J lost 5 bases, and 3 bases stayed unmatched. Germline CDR1 reads LNHNV; CDR2 reads YYDKDF (reference sequence). The DNA of the CDR3 is TGTGCCACCAGCAGAGATCACGGGGGGGAAAACATTCAGTACTTC. As protein: CATSRDHGGENIQYF. The full variable domain, with the rest looked up from reference TRBV15 and TRBJ2-4, is DAMVIQNPRYQVTQFGKPVTLSCSQTLNHNVMYWYQQKSSQAPKLLFHYYDKDFNNEADTPDNFQSRRPNTSFCFLDIRSPGLGDTAMYLCATSRDHGGENIQYFGAGTRLSVL.

The count of this clone is one. This chain connects TRBV11-2 to TRBJ1-1, with a weak D call TRBD1 (5 bases). Trimming pared 8 bases from V and 4 bases from J, leaving 14 bases between. Looked up from germline, CDR1 is SGHAT and CDR2 is FQNNGV. This CDR3 has 13 residues. The CDR3 DNA follows: TGTGCCAGCCTTCGGAGGGGAGGCACTGAAGCTTTCTTT. It translates to CASLRRGGTEAFF.

The V and J genes are TRBV9 and TRBJ2-7, with 11 bases fitting TRBD2. J lost 4 bases, V lost 1 base, and 10 bases had no gene match. Germline CDR1 and CDR2: SGDLS and YYNGEE. This CDR3 region has 17 residues. In nucleotides, the CDR3 is TGTGCCAGCAGCGTACCCACCGGGACTAGCGGTGTTTACGAGCAGTACTTC. Translated, it gives CASSVPTGTSGVYEQYF.

The V gene is TRBV5-1, the J gene TRBJ1-4; D gene ambiguous. V gave up 1 base and J gave up 2 bases, with 9 bases separating them. CDR3 length equals 15 residues. Germline-derived CDR1 and CDR2 are SGHRS and YFSETQ. The CDR3 spells CASSLSGVTNEKLFF. The DNA for the CDR3 is TGCGCCAGCAGCTTGTCCGGGGTCACTAATGAAAAACTGTTTTTT. Drawing the rest from reference TRBV5-1 and TRBJ1-4, the complete variable domain is KAGVTQTPRYLIKTRGQQVTLSCSPISGHRSVSWYQQTPGQGLQFLFEYFSETQRNKGNFPGRFSGRQFSNSRSEMNVSTLELGDSALYLCASSLSGVTNEKLFFGSGTQLSVL.

This chain links TRBV25-1 with TRBJ2-6; 7 bases agree with TRBD1. Germline values: CDR1 MGHDK, CDR2 SYGVNS. CDR3 length: 16 residues. V was clipped by 7 bases and J by 0 bases; unmatched bases: 6. The CDR3 nucleotides read TGTGCCAGCACCCCCTGGGACAGCTCTGGGGCCAACGTCCTGACTTTC. This encodes CASTPWDSSGANVLTF.

The chain carries TRBV6-1 and TRBJ2-7; TRBD1 is a possible D gene (6 bases). From germline, CDR1 is MNHNS and CDR2 SASEGT. There are 13 residues in the CDR3. Trimming pared 6 bases from V and 6 bases from J, leaving 15 bases between. CDR3 sequence: CASSSPTGFEQYF. The CDR3 coding sequence is TGTGCCAGCAGCTCCCCCACAGGGTTCGAGCAGTACTTC.

The gene calls are TRBV7-8 and TRBJ2-1, with D perhaps TRBD1 (5 bases). From germline, CDR1 is SGHVS and CDR2 FQNEAQ. This CDR3 contains 15 residues. V was shortened by 1 base and J by 1 base, with 8 bases between the two germline ends. The CDR3 sequence is CASSLDRGSYNEQFF. The DNA for the CDR3 is TGTGCCAGCAGCTTAGATAGGGGTTCCTACAATGAGCAGTTCTTC. The entire variable domain, with the rest obtained from reference TRBV7-8 and TRBJ2-1, is as follows: GAGVSQSPRYKVAKRGQDVALRCDPISGHVSLFWYQQALGQGPEFLTYFQNEAQLDKSGLPSDRFFAERPEGSVSTLKIQRTQQEDSAVYLCASSLDRGSYNEQFFGPGTRLTVL.

In this sample, this clone turned up once. V usage is TRBV30 and J usage is TRBJ2-2, with 12 positions matching TRBD2. Germline V lookup: CDR1 GTSNPN, CDR2 SVGIG (reference sequence). CDR3 size: 17 residues. V lost 1 base, J lost 1 base, and 4 bases stayed unmatched. In DNA, the CDR3 is TGTGCCTGGAGTGGAAGGACTAGCGGGATGAACACCGGGGAGCTGTTTTTT. Its protein product is CAWSGRTSGMNTGELFF.

J is TRBJ1-4 and V is TRBV18; D might be TRBD1 (6 bases). CDR3 length equals 15 residues. Germline loops: CDR1 KGHSH, CDR2 LQKENI. Deletions cut 3 bases from V and 0 bases from J, with 8 bases between. CDR3 DNA sequence: TGTGCCAGCTCACCCAGGACAGCAACTAATGAAAAACTGTTTTTT. Translating gives CASSPRTATNEKLFF.

The genes are TRBV10-1 and TRBJ1-5; 10 bases align to TRBD1. The J segment lost 4 bases and the V segment lost 4 bases, leaving 10 bases of the junction unmatched. The CDR3 has 17 residues. Germline CDR1 is WNHNN and CDR2 is SYGVQD (reference sequence). The CDR3 DNA is TGCGCCAGCAGTGGGCCCTTTTGGACAGGGGGGAATCAGCCCCAGCATTTT. The encoded protein is CASSGPFWTGGNQPQHF.

This rearrangement joins TRBV5-1 to TRBJ2-1; D is uncertain. Trimming left V 4 bases short and J 4 bases short, with 15 bases between. Per germline, CDR1 SGHRS and CDR2 YFSETQ. The CDR3 contains 15 residues. In nucleotides, the CDR3 is TGCGCCAGCAGCCCAGGCTCTGGTGGGTACAATGAGCAGTTCTTC. This translates into CASSPGSGGYNEQFF.

This chain uses TRBV7-9 with TRBJ2-5; TRBD1 aligns across 7 bases. CDR3 length: 16 amino acids. Germline CDR1 SEHNR, CDR2 FQNEAQ (reference sequence). After removal of 6 bases from V and 2 bases from J, the junction contained 12 bases not matched to a gene. The CDR3 bases are TGTGCCAGCAGTCTCCCCCCGGGACAGCTTCAAGAGACCCAGTACTTC. Its translation is CASSLPPGQLQETQYF.

This chain's CDR3 is CASSTTGQGNQPQHF. CDR3 coding DNA: TGTGCCAGCAGCACCACGGGACAGGGGAATCAGCCCCAGCATTTT. The chain combines TRBV7-2 with TRBJ1-5; 10 nucleotides match TRBD1. Germline-derived CDR1 and CDR2 are SGHTA and FQGNSA. Unmatched junction bases numbered 5, after V lost 5 bases and J lost 4 bases. This CDR3 has 15 amino acids.